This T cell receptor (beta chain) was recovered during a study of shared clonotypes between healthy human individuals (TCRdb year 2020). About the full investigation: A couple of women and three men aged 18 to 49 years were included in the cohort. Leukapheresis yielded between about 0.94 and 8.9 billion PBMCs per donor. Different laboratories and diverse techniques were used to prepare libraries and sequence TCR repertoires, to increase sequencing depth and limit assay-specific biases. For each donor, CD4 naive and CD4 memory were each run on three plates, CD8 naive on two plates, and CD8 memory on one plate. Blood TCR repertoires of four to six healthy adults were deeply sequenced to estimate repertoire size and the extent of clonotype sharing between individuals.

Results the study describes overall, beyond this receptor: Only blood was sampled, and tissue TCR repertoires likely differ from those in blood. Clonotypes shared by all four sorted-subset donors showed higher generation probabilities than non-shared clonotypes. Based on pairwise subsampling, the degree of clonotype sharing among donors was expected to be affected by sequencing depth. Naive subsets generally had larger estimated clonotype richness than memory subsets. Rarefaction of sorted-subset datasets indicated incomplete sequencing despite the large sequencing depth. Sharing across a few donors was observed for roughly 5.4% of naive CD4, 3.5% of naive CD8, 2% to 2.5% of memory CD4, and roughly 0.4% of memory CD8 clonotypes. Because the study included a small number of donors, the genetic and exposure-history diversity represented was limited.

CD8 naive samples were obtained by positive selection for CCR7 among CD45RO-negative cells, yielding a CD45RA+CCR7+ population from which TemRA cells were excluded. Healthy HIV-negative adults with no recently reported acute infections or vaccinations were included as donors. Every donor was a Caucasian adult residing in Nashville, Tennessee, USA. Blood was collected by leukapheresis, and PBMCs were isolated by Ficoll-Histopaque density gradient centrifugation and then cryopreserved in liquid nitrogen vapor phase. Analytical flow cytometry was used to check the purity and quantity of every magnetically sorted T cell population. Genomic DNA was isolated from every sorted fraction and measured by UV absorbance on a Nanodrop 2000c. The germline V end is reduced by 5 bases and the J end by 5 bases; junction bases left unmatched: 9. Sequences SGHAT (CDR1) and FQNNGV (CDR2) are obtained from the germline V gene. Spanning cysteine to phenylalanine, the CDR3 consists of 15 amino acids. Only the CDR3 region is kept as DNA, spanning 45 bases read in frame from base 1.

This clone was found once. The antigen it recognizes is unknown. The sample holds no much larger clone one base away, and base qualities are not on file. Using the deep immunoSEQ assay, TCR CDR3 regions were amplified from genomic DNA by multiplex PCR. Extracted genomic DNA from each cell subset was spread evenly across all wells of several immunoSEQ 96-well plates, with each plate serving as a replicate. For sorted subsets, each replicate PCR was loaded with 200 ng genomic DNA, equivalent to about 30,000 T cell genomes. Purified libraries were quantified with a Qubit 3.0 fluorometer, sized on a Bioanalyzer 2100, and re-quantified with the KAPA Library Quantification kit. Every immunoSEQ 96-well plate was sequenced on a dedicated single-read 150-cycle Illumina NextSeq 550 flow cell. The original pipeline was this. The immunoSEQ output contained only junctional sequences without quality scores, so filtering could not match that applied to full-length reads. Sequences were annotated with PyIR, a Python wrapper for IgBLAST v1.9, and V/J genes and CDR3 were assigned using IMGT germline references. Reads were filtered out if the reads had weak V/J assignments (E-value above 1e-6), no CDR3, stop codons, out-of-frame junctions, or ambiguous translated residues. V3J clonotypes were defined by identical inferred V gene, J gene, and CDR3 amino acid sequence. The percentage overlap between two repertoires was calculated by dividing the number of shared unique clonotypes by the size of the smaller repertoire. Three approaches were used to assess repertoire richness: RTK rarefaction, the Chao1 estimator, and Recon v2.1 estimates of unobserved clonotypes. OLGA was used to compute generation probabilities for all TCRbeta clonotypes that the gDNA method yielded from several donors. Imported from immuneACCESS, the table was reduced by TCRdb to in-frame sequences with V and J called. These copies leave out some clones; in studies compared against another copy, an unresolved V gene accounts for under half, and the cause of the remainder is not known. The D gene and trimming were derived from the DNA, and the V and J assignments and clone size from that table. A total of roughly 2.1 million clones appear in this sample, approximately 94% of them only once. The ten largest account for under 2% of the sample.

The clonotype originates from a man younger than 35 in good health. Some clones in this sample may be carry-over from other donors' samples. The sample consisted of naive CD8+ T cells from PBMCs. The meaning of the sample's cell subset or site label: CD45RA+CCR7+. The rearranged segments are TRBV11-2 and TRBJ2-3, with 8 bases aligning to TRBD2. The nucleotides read TGTGCCAGCAGCGGTAGCGGGAAGAGTCAAGATACGCAGTATTTT. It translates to CASSGSGKSQDTQYF.